This TCR beta chain was profiled in a study of T cells in Graves' hyperthyroidism and ophthalmopathy. What was amplified from RNA transcripts were TCR beta CDR3 regions. Primed by the HTBI set, a first-round RT-PCR was run on the TCR CDR3. TCRdb itself ran the multiplex PCR reads through MiXCR, one entry per CDR3 protein. The repertoire holds 700,000 or so distinct CDR3 sequences, with about a sixth as singletons. This clonotype was seen at least ten times. V was cut by 2 bases and J by 4 bases, with 17 bases left in between. This CDR3 region has 16 residues. Germline assignment: CDR1 MNHEY and CDR2 SMNVEV (reference sequence).

This receptor was taken from a young man with Graves' hyperthyroidism. J is TRBJ1-2 and V is TRBV27; a possible D gene is TRBD1 (5 bases). The source material was blood. CDR3 region: CASSLIGAGFLYGYTF. In nucleotides, the CDR3 is TGTGCCAGCAGTTTAATAGGGGCAGGCTTCCTCTATGGCTACACCTTC.